The 27 T cell receptor beta chains below all came from one sample that was sequenced in a study of persistence of HIV-infected CD4 T cells. These receptors have no identified antigens. The immunoSEQ assay was version 4, run in survey mode. Here immunoSEQ multiplex PCR was the method, and the copy in TCRdb shows in-frame clones only, minus some. Of just over 35,000 clones listed, about 85% were seen once; the top ten hold roughly 5.9%. The stimulus was an HIV-1 Gag 15-mer peptide pool, approximately 0.93 ug/peptide/mL. Sorted nonresponding memory CD4+ T cells were CD40L-negative, CD69-negative, CD45RO-high. Sequenced material: cultured CD4+ T cells from PBMCs, taken from a patient who received antiretroviral therapy. The receptors stem from an adult with HIV. The donor label of this sample is uncertain.

This rearrangement joins TRBV9 to TRBJ1-3; D uncertain. V gave up 0 bases and J gave up 0 bases, with 7 bases separating them. Per the germline V gene, CDR1 is SGDLS and CDR2 is YYNGEE. This CDR3 is 15 amino acids long. CDR3 sequence (DNA): TGTGCCAGCAGCGTAGGATTGGGCTCTGGAAACACCATATATTTT. This gives the protein CASSVGLGSGNTIYF.

The chain carries TRBV5-1 and TRBJ2-3; D is perhaps TRBD1 or TRBD2 (6 bases each). The CDR3 length is 15 residues. Per germline, CDR1 SGHRS and CDR2 YFSETQ. Trimming took 5 bases from V and 0 from J, leaving 13 bases between them. The chain's CDR3 is CASRTGGRSTDTQYF. CDR3 coding DNA: TGCGCCAGCAGGACTGGGGGGCGTAGCACAGATACGCAGTATTTT.

The chain couples TRBV27 to TRBJ1-2; TRBD1 might be the D (6 bases). Per germline, CDR1 MNHEY and CDR2 SMNVEV (reference sequence). Between the trimmed V and J ends, which lost 5 bases and 4 bases, there was a span of 17 bases. CDR3 length: 15 residues. The CDR3 DNA sequence: TGTGCCAGCAGTCTGTCGGGACACCTAGTCTATGGCTACACCTTC. The encoded protein is CASSLSGHLVYGYTF.

This chain connects TRBV20-1 to TRBJ2-1; D not resolved. The CDR3 runs to 10 residues. CDR1 and CDR2 (germline): DFQATT, SNEGSKA (reference sequence). Trimming took 3 bases from V and 7 from J, leaving 4 bases between them. Here the CDR3 DNA reads TGCAGTGCTAGGATGAATGAGCAGTTCTTC. Protein: CSARMNEQFF.

The CDR3 here is CASLGGGWNTGELFF. In nucleotides, the CDR3 is TGTGCCAGTCTTGGGGGGGGCTGGAACACCGGGGAGCTGTTTTTT. The chain combines TRBV28 with TRBJ2-2, with D possibly TRBD2 on 7 matching bases. This CDR3 is built from 15 residues. Germline V gene lookup returns CDR1 MDHEN and CDR2 SYDVKM. The ends were cut back, 9 bases at V and 1 base at J, with 15 bases in the middle.

The V call is TRBV10-3, the J call TRBJ2-2; 12 positions match TRBD2. The CDR3 has 17 amino acids. V shed 4 bases, J shed 0 bases, and the junction held 3 bases outside the gene matches. The germline gives CDR1 ENHRY, CDR2 SYGVKD. CDR3 amino acids: CAISALAGGTNTGELFF. CDR3 nucleotide sequence: TGTGCCATCAGTGCCCTAGCGGGGGGGACGAACACCGGGGAGCTGTTTTTT.

J is TRBJ2-7 and V is TRBV6-2 or TRBV6-3; TRBD1 agrees at 7 bases. The junction had 8 bases not matched to a gene; V was cut back by 6 bases and J by 0 bases. The CDR3 is 15 amino acids. The germline CDR1 and CDR2 sequences are MNHEY and SVGEGT. The CDR3 reads CASSRSSGGSYEQYF. In DNA, the CDR3 is TGTGCCAGCAGCCGATCATCAGGGGGCTCCTACGAGCAGTACTTC.

The chain links TRBV12-2 to TRBJ1-5; TRBD1, the table's D call, was not compared with the DNA. TRBV12-2 is tagged as a pseudogene. This CDR3 contains 14 residues. The CDR3 DNA reads TGTGCAAGTCGCTTGGGCTATAGCAATCAGCCCCAGCATTTT. It specifies CASRLGYSNQPQHF.

The CDR3 sequence: CASRPPGTTEAFF. CDR3 DNA sequence: TGTGCCAGCAGACCGCCGGGGACCACTGAAGCTTTCTTT. The chain is built from TRBV12-3 or TRBV12-4 and TRBJ1-1; a weak D match, TRBD1 (5 bases). V lost 6 bases to trimming and J lost 4 bases, with 12 bases between them. The CDR3 sequence is 13 residues long.

The gene calls are TRBV9 and TRBJ1-5; perhaps TRBD1 as D (5 bases). CDR3 length: 16 amino acids. The V gene lost 4 bases and the J gene lost 1 base, with 15 bases spanning the gap. CDR1 SGDLS and CDR2 YYNGEE come from the germline V gene. The CDR3 reads CASSPGRLGSNQPQHF. The CDR3 nucleotides are TGTGCCAGCAGCCCGGGACGGCTGGGGAGCAATCAGCCCCAGCATTTT.

This chain joins TRBV19 and TRBJ2-1; TRBD2 agrees at 15 bases. This CDR3 is 19 amino acids long. V dropped 5 bases and J dropped 8; count of bases not matched to a gene: 16. Germline CDR1 is LNHDA and CDR2 is SQIVND (reference sequence). CDR3 residues: CASSAGRPGLAGGQDEQFF. CDR3 sequence (DNA): TGTGCCAGTAGTGCCGGCAGACCGGGACTAGCGGGGGGCCAGGATGAGCAGTTCTTC.

CDR3 region: CASSSPRGGPQYF. Written as DNA, the CDR3 is TGCGCCAGCAGCTCCCCAAGGGGAGGGCCGCAGTATTTT. The V gene is TRBV10-1, the J gene TRBJ2-3, with TRBD2 matching over 7 bases. This CDR3 comprises 13 residues. CDR1 is WNHNN, CDR2 SYGVQD, per germline (reference sequence). The junction had 10 bases not matched to a gene; V was cut back by 6 bases and J by 10 bases.

The CDR3 reads CASSFEGGKGDTQYF. In DNA form, the CDR3 reads TGTGCCAGCAGCTTCGAGGGGGGCAAAGGAGATACGCAGTATTTT. The chain couples TRBV7-9 to TRBJ2-3; D may match TRBD1 or TRBD2 (6 bases each). Germline CDR1 SEHNR, CDR2 FQNEAQ (reference sequence). This CDR3 has 15 amino acids. Trimming left V 3 bases short and J 5 bases short, with 15 bases between.

The rearrangement uses TRBV18 and TRBJ2-4; TRBD1 or TRBD2 may be the D gene (6 bases each). This CDR3 comprises 13 residues. CDR1 and CDR2 from the germline V gene are KGHSH and LQKENI. Trimming cost V 2 bases and J 6 bases, with 8 bases left between them. This CDR3 is CASSPEGGNIQYF. The CDR3 bases are TGTGCCAGCTCACCAGAGGGGGGAAACATTCAGTACTTC. Variable domain in full (rest from reference TRBV18 and TRBJ2-4): NAGVMQNPRHLVRRRGQEARLRCSPMKGHSHVYWYRQLPEEGLKFMVYLQKENIIDESGMPKERFSAEFPKEGPSILRIQQVVRGDSAAYFCASSPEGGNIQYFGAGTRLSVL.

This rearrangement joins TRBV9 to TRBJ2-3; 9 nucleotides align to TRBD2. CDR1 and CDR2 (germline): SGDLS, YYNGEE. This CDR3 spans 16 amino acids. Trimming took 3 bases from V and 3 from J; bases not matched to a gene: 8. The CDR3 nucleotides read TGTGCCAGCAGCGCTCTAGCGGGGTTGGGTACAGATACGCAGTATTTT. It is translated as CASSALAGLGTDTQYF.

The chain combines TRBV18 with TRBJ1-1, with unresolved D. V shed 6 bases and J shed 2 bases, with 13 bases lying between them. Germline lookup yields CDR1 KGHSH and CDR2 LQKENI. The CDR3 runs 14 residues. DNA for the CDR3: TGTGCCAGCTCCGCGTGGGAGCTAAACACTGAAGCTTTCTTT. Protein sequence: CASSAWELNTEAFF.

Here the CDR3 reads CASSLSTGNYGYTF. The CDR3 DNA sequence: TGTGCCAGCAGCCTCTCGACGGGGAACTATGGCTACACCTTC. This rearrangement joins TRBV5-4 to TRBJ1-2; D uncertain. The CDR3 is made up of 14 amino acids. The germline gives CDR1 SGHNT, CDR2 YYREEE (reference sequence). V was clipped by 4 bases and J by 2 bases, with 12 bases between them. Full variable domain (missing parts from reference TRBV5-4 and TRBJ1-2): ETGVTQSPTHLIKTRGQQVTLRCSSQSGHNTVSWYQQALGQGPQFIFQYYREEENGRGNFPPRFSGLQFPNYSSELNVNALELDDSALYLCASSLSTGNYGYTFGSGTRLTVV.

This clone was counted a single time. The rearrangement links TRBV6-5 to TRBJ1-1; D is unresolved. V lost 5 bases to trimming and J lost 3 bases, with 7 bases between them. This CDR3 region has 12 residues. CDR1 and CDR2 from the germline V gene are MNHEY and SVGAGI. The CDR3, as DNA: TGTGCCAGCAGTACCCTAGACACTGAAGCTTTCTTT. Residues: CASSTLDTEAFF.

This clone has only one observation. V is TRBV3-1 (or the pseudogene TRBV3-2) and J is TRBJ1-1, with D possibly TRBD1 on 5 matching bases. In germline, CDR1 is LGHDT, CDR2 YNNKEL (reference sequence). Trimming removed 4 bases at V and 3 bases at J, with 12 bases between. The CDR3 is 14 residues long. The CDR3 sequence is CASSPRDSDTEAFF. CDR3 nucleotide sequence: TGTGCCAGCAGCCCAAGGGACTCGGACACTGAAGCTTTCTTT.

This clone was counted once. The chain links TRBV2 to TRBJ2-7; D not resolved. This CDR3 comprises 12 residues. Trimming shortened V by 8 bases and J by 0 bases, and 8 bases separated the two germline ends. Germline loops: CDR1 SNHLY, CDR2 FYNNEI. The CDR3 sequence is CASGPSSYEQYF. In DNA form, the CDR3 reads TGTGCCAGCGGCCCAAGCTCCTACGAGCAGTACTTC.

V gene TRBV6-5 combines with J gene TRBJ2-7, with 12 bases identical to TRBD2. V lost 6 bases and J lost 4; bases outside the gene matches: 4. This CDR3 is built from 14 residues. Germline CDR1 is MNHEY and CDR2 is SVGAGI. CDR3 in DNA: TGTGCCAGCAGACTAGGGACTAGCGGGTACGAGCAGTACTTC. This sequence encodes CASRLGTSGYEQYF.

The chain couples TRBV12-2 to TRBJ2-1; the table's D call, TRBD1, was not checked against the DNA. TRBV12-2 is marked as a pseudogene. CDR3 length: 15 amino acids. CDR3 amino acids: CASRLTGTGHNEQFF. The CDR3, as DNA: TGTGCAAGTCGCTTGACAGGGACCGGCCACAATGAGCAGTTCTTC.

The rearrangement joins TRBV5-6 to TRBJ1-2, with a possible D match to TRBD1 (5 bases). The V end was cut by 0 bases, the J end by 5 bases, with 17 bases between. In germline, CDR1 is SGHDT, CDR2 YYEEEE. The CDR3 is 16 amino acids. As DNA, the CDR3 is TGTGCCAGCAGCTTGGCAGGTTTGGACACCTCATATGGCTACACCTTC. Residues: CASSLAGLDTSYGYTF.

This chain links TRBV7-9 with TRBJ1-4; D remains unclear. This CDR3 comprises 12 residues. In germline, CDR1 is SEHNR, CDR2 FQNEAQ (reference sequence). Trimming pared 5 bases from V and 4 bases from J, leaving 5 bases between. This CDR3 is CASSPNNEKLFF. CDR3 in DNA: TGTGCCAGCAGCCCAAATAATGAAAAACTGTTTTTT.

This chain joins TRBV6-2 or TRBV6-3 and TRBJ1-2; D might be TRBD1 (5 bases). This CDR3 spans 12 amino acids. V lost 5 bases and J 6 bases, leaving 10 bases between the germline ends. CDR1 MNHEY and CDR2 SVGEGT come from the germline V gene. The CDR3 protein is CASSGTSHGYTF. DNA of the CDR3: TGTGCCAGCAGTGGGACCAGTCATGGCTACACCTTC.

The genes are TRBV10-3 and TRBJ1-2; 9 bases line up with TRBD1. With 8 bases clipped from V and 8 bases from J, the junction kept 18 bases outside the gene matches. CDR3 length equals 16 residues. Per the germline V gene, CDR1 is ENHRY and CDR2 is SYGVKD. The CDR3 DNA sequence: TGTGCCATCTCGGGAAGCTACCGGGACAGGGAGCGCGGCTACACCTTC. This codes for CAISGSYRDRERGYTF.

This clone was found once. The V and J genes are TRBV7-6 and TRBJ1-3; no firm D call. CDR3 size: 13 residues. Germline loops: CDR1 SGHVS, CDR2 FNYEAQ. Trimming removed 6 bases from V and 0 bases from J, with 6 bases in between. This CDR3 reads CASSLNSGNTIYF. The DNA for the CDR3 is TGTGCCAGCAGTTTGAACTCTGGAAACACCATATATTTT.